What follows are 15 T cell receptor beta chains derived from one specimen sequenced in a study of molecular identifiers for immune sequencing clone quantification. Via MiXCR, TCRdb re-called the PCR reads, giving one row per CDR3 protein. This sample has roughly 40,000 distinct CDR3 sequences, with about 18% found just once. Sequenced sample: naive CD8+ T cells from blood, with Jurkat cell RNA spiked in. Subset here: FACS-sorted CD8+CD4-CCR7+CD45RA+ naive T cells. The receptors shown here come from a human donor in good health. Some libraries in this study had Jurkat cell RNA spiked in.

This clonotype was seen at least ten times. This sequence joins TRBV13 and TRBJ2-7; the D gene is possibly TRBD2 (6 bases). Germline V gene data show CDR1 as PRHDT and CDR2 as FYEKMQ (reference sequence). The V end was cut by 5 bases, the J end by 2 bases, with 13 bases between. CDR3 length: 14 amino acids. The CDR3 sequence is CASSPPRRAYEQYF. The DNA of the CDR3 is TGTGCCAGCAGCCCCCCTAGGAGGGCCTACGAGCAGTACTTC. The full variable domain, rest sourced from reference TRBV13 and TRBJ2-7, is AAGVIQSPRHLIKEKRETATLKCYPIPRHDTVYWYQQGPGQDPQFLISFYEKMQSDKGSIPDRFSAQQFSDYHSELNMSSLELGDSALYFCASSPPRRAYEQYFGPGTRLTVT.

The rearrangement links TRBV24-1 to TRBJ2-5, with 8 bases lining up with TRBD2. Germline V gives CDR1 KGHDR, CDR2 SFDVKD. The CDR3 sequence is 16 residues long. With 0 bases clipped from V and 5 bases from J, the junction kept 7 bases outside the gene matches. Written as DNA, the CDR3 is TGTGCCACCAGTGATTTGCGGGAGGGCCTTCGGGAGACCCAGTACTTC. Its translation: CATSDLREGLRETQYF.

The chain is built from TRBV11-2 and TRBJ2-5, with D maybe TRBD2 (6 bases). Trimming left V 6 bases short and J 5 bases short, with 13 bases between. There are 13 residues in the CDR3. Looked up from germline, CDR1 is SGHAT and CDR2 is FQNNGV. CDR3 region: CASRDLRGETQYF. The CDR3 nucleotides are TGTGCCAGCAGGGATCTTCGGGGGGAGACCCAGTACTTC.

This clonotype appeared a single time. This sequence may be a read error, since a much larger clone differs from it by one base. The rearrangement joins TRBV4-3 to TRBJ1-6; 8 nucleotides line up with TRBD1. CDR3 length equals 17 residues. Germline CDR1 LGHNA, CDR2 YSLEER. The junction had 3 bases not matched to a gene; V was cut back by 2 bases and J by 0 bases. CDR3 residues: CASSQQGAGSYNSPLHF. CDR3 sequence (DNA): TGCGCCAGCAGCCAACAGGGGGCAGGCTCCTATAATTCACCCCTCCACTTT.

This clonotype has a count of ten or more. The chain is built from TRBV7-9 and TRBJ2-7, with 9 bases aligning to TRBD1. Unmatched junction bases numbered 8, after V lost 5 bases and J lost 3 bases. CDR1 is SEHNR and CDR2 is FQNEAQ in the germline V gene (reference sequence). The length of the CDR3 is 15 residues. The CDR3 reads CASSPGQGRFYEQYF. The CDR3 DNA is TGTGCCAGCAGCCCGGGACAGGGCCGATTCTACGAGCAGTACTTC.

This clonotype came up many times. This chain links TRBV29-1 with TRBJ2-3; 7 positions match TRBD1. This CDR3 comprises 14 residues. Germline V gives CDR1 SQVTM, CDR2 ANQGSEA. With V trimmed by 6 bases and J by 2 bases, 8 bases remained unmatched. The CDR3 spells CSVRTGEYTDTQYF. In nucleotides, the CDR3 is TGCAGCGTCCGGACAGGCGAATACACAGATACGCAGTATTTT.

This clonotype was picked up many times. The chain couples TRBV11-2 to TRBJ2-2; no clear D. The CDR3 spans 11 residues. Germline assignment: CDR1 SGHAT and CDR2 FQNNGV. Deletions cut 7 bases from V and 8 bases from J, with 8 bases between. The chain's CDR3 is CASTFSGELFF. For the CDR3, the DNA is TGTGCCAGCACCTTCTCTGGGGAGCTGTTTTTT.

As for this clonotype: A read error is possible here, since a much larger clone lies one base away. This chain joins TRBV29-1 and TRBJ2-7; D is unresolved. This CDR3 region has 13 residues. Per germline, CDR1 SQVTM and CDR2 ANQGSEA. The CDR3 coding sequence is TGCAGCGTTGATGGTGGCAGTAACTACGGGCAGTACTTC. This sequence encodes CSVDGGSNYGQYF.

This clonotype was detected only a few times. The V call is TRBV27, the J call TRBJ1-4, with D perhaps TRBD1 (5 bases). The CDR3 covers 15 residues. Between the trimmed V and J ends, which lost 6 bases and 8 bases, there was a span of 19 bases. Germline V gives CDR1 MNHEY, CDR2 SMNVEV (reference sequence). The CDR3 bases are TGTGCCAGCAGACCTACAGGTGTAAGTTGGGAAAAACTGTTTTTT. It specifies CASRPTGVSWEKLFF. The whole variable domain, remainder taken from reference TRBV27 and TRBJ1-4, is EAQVTQNPRYLITVTGKKLTVTCSQNMNHEYMSWYRQDPGLGLRQIYYSMNVEVTDKGDVPEGYKVSRKEKRNFPLILESPSPNQTSLYFCASRPTGVSWEKLFFGSGTQLSVL.

As concerns this clonotype: A much larger clone sits a single nucleotide away, making a read error possible. This chain's CDR3 is CASSQIRGLYNQPQHF. The CDR3 DNA follows: TGTGCCAGCAGCCAAATTCGGGGGTTATATAATCAGCCCCAGCATTTT. The gene calls are TRBV14 and TRBJ1-5, with D possibly matching TRBD1 (5 bases). Germline V gene lookup returns CDR1 SGHDN and CDR2 FVKESK. V lost 2 bases and J 4 bases, leaving 15 bases between the germline ends. The CDR3 length is 16 residues.

A remark on this clonotype: It may be a read error: a sequence one base away is much more abundant. The genes are TRBV5-6 and TRBJ2-7, with TRBD1 matching 10 bases. V shed 4 bases, J shed 4 bases, and the junction held 5 bases outside the gene matches. Germline values: CDR1 SGHDT, CDR2 YYEEEE. This CDR3 region has 14 residues. CDR3 sequence reads: CASSPDRGDYEQYF. CDR3 nucleotide sequence: TGTGCCAGCAGCCCGGACAGGGGGGATTACGAGCAGTACTTC.

This clonotype was seen more than once but under ten times. The genes are TRBV12-3 or TRBV12-4 and TRBJ2-5; D gene ambiguous. Trimming left V 4 bases short and J 4 bases short, with 13 bases between. The CDR3 is 14 residues long. The CDR3 sequence: CASSSPGARETQYF. The CDR3 DNA is TGTGCCAGCAGTTCGCCAGGAGCCAGAGAGACCCAGTACTTC.

The rearrangement joins TRBV9 to TRBJ2-1; 11 nucleotides line up with TRBD2. CDR1 and CDR2 from the germline V gene are SGDLS and YYNGEE. This CDR3 has 16 amino acids. V shed 3 bases and J 6 bases; nucleotides not matched to a gene: 8. The CDR3: CASSGIAGGMSNEQFF. The DNA for the CDR3 is TGTGCCAGCAGCGGTATAGCGGGAGGGATGAGCAATGAGCAGTTCTTC.

Only a few counts were recorded for this clonotype. The CDR3 loop reads CASSSGEAFF. CDR3 DNA sequence: TGTGCCAGCAGTTCGGGTGAAGCTTTCTTT. V is TRBV6-6 and J is TRBJ1-1; D unresolved. This CDR3 spans 10 amino acids. Trimming pared 4 bases from V and 7 bases from J, leaving 4 bases between. CDR1 and CDR2 (germline): MNHNY, SVGAGI (reference sequence).

In its sample, this clonotype was seen a few times. The V gene is TRBV10-2, the J gene TRBJ2-3, with 8 positions matching TRBD1. After removal of 1 base from V and 6 bases from J, the junction contained 6 bases not matched to a gene. The germline V gene encodes CDR1 WSHSY and CDR2 SAAADI. This CDR3 has 15 amino acids. CDR3 residues: CASSELGDRWDTQYF. The CDR3 DNA reads TGCGCCAGCAGTGAGTTGGGGGACAGGTGGGATACGCAGTATTTT.